Here is one TCR beta chain with its context. Its antigen is still unknown. The sample is drawn from a study of blood T cells in healthy people across ages. Study-wide results and limits: Higher diversity, along with more naive CD4+ cells, distinguished long-lived donors from aged donors. Age brought a roughly linear fall in TCR beta diversity measured per million T cells.

This CDR3 comprises 15 residues. V shed 7 bases and J shed 1 base, with 16 bases lying between them. Germline CDR1 and CDR2: MNHEY and SVGAGI. Together with a sample-barcoded 5' primer, a J-beta primer mix was included in a second PCR lasting roughly 6 to 12 cycles. TCRdb re-derived calls from the 5' RACE reads in MiXCR, one entry per CDR3 protein. The sample holds 720,000 or so distinct CDR3 sequences; 40% to 45% are singletons and the top ten take about 30%. This receptor was taken from a man older than 75 in good health. This chain uses TRBV6-5 with TRBJ1-1; D unresolved. Sample: blood. CDR3 nucleotide sequence: TGTGCCAGCACCCGGGTTGTTGGCGGGAACACTGAAGCTTTCTTT. Translated: CASTRVVGGNTEAFF.